This TCR beta chain was captured in a study of blood T cell repertoires in COVID-19. Authors' data handling: Counts of nucleated cells, estimated from reference gene primer amplification, were obtained. Data came from immunoSEQ multiplex PCR; TCRdb stores just in-frame clones and leaves some out. Clone size and the V and J calls come from that table; the DNA yielded D and trimming. The data show under 75,000 clones, about 86% seen once. V lost 2 bases and J lost 6, with 8 bases in between. The CDR3 runs to 12 residues. The chain combines TRBV23-1 with TRBJ2-7, with D tentatively TRBD1 (6 bases). TRBV23-1 is assigned to the ORF class and has an uncertain function. The TCR sequence derives from a human donor in a cohort sampled during active COVID-19. The sample comprised peripheral blood. In nucleotides, the CDR3 is TGCGCCAGCAGTCAAGGGGGCATCGAGCAGTACTTC. Protein: CASSQGGIEQYF.